The entry below describes one TCR beta chain. Through a sample-barcoded 5' primer and a J-beta primer mix, a second PCR was run for roughly 6 to 11 cycles. TCRdb processed the 5' RACE reads anew with MiXCR; each CDR3 protein has one entry. The table records approximately 1.5 million distinct CDR3 sequences, about 35% of them present only once. This sample is drawn from a study of blood T cells in healthy people across ages. The CDR3 is 15 amino acids. With 1 base removed from V and 1 base from J, the gap between germline ends came to 11 bases. The germline CDR1 and CDR2 sequences are SGHDT and YYEEEE. Researchers isolated at least 7 million PBMCs per sample.

Specimen: blood. The sequence derives from a woman in her thirties in good health. This chain joins TRBV5-6 and TRBJ1-1; no clear D. CDR3 sequence (DNA): TGTGCCAGCAGCTTGTACAGCCTACCGAACACTGAAGCTTTCTTT. This gives the protein CASSLYSLPNTEAFF.